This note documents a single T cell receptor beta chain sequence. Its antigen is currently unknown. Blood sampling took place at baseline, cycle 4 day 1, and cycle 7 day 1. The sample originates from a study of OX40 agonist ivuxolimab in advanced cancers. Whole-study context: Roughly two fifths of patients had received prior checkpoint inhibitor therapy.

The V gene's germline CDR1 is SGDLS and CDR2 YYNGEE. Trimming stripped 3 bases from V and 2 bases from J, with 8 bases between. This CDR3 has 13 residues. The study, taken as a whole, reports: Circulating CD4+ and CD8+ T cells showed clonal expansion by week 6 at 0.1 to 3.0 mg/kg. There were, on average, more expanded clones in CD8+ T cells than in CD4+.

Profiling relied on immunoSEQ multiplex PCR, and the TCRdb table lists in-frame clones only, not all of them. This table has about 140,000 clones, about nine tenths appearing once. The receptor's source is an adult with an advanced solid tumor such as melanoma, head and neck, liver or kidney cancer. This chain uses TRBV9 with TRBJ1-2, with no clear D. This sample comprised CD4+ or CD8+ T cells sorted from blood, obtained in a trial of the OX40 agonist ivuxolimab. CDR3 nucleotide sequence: TGTGCCAGCAGCGCCGATTGGAACTATGGCTACACCTTC. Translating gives CASSADWNYGYTF.